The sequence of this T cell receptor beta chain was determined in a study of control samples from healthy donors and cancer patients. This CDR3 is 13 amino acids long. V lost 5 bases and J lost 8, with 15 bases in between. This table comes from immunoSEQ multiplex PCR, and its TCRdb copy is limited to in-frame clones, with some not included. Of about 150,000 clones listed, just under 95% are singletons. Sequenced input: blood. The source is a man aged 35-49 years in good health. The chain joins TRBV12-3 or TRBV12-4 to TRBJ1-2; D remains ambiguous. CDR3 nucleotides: TGTGCCAGCAGTGAAGGACCGGTCGGGGGCTACACCTTC. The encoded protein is CASSEGPVGGYTF.